This T cell receptor (beta chain) was observed in a study of blood T cells in healthy people across ages. Overall study results and limits: Getting older went along with TCR beta diversity per million T cells dropping roughly linearly.

Next came a second PCR, run for about 7 to 12 cycles, which used a sample-barcoded 5' primer along with a J-beta primer mix. Any given sample supplied a minimum of 3 million CDR3-containing paired-end reads. TCRdb used MiXCR to reprocess the 5' RACE reads, holding one entry per CDR3 protein. Of about 1.4 million distinct CDR3 sequences detected, roughly 60% appear once; the ten largest clones hold roughly 7%. Collection of 7.5 to 10 milliliters of peripheral blood was performed for each donor. Remarks on this clonotype: Its cognate antigen is unknown.

Germline CDR1 reads SGHRS; CDR2 reads YFSETQ. The length of the CDR3 is 15 residues. V was shortened by 2 bases and J by 3 bases, with 12 bases between the two germline ends. The clonotype originates from a man in his late teens or twenties in good health. The specimen sequenced was blood. This rearrangement joins TRBV5-1 to TRBJ2-1; the D gene is possibly TRBD1 (6 bases). CDR3 protein: CASSFEGDNYNEQFF. The DNA for the CDR3 is TGCGCCAGCAGCTTCGAGGGGGACAACTACAATGAGCAGTTCTTC.